This T cell receptor beta chain was identified in a study of blood T cell repertoires in COVID-19. Study-level information: The United States, Italy and Spain supplied acute and convalescent COVID-19 samples. Nucleic acid was either cDNA or gDNA, and it came from T cells, B-cell-depleted T cells, or PBMCs.

Source study methods: Reference gene primer amplification gave estimated nucleated cell counts. Sequencing used immunoSEQ multiplex PCR; TCRdb keeps in-frame clones, though not all of them. That table supplies the V and J calls and clone size; D and trimming were determined from the DNA. The sample has hundreds of thousands of clones, around 84% seen once. V was shortened by 4 bases and J by 6 bases, with 16 bases between the two germline ends. Germline V gives CDR1 SNHLY, CDR2 FYNNEI. The CDR3 sequence is 16 residues long. The count of this clone is one. Sequenced input: peripheral blood. The chain is built from TRBV2 and TRBJ1-6, with D perhaps TRBD1 (5 bases). This TCR came from a human donor in a cohort sampled during active COVID-19. This CDR3 reads CASSVLGGRGNSPLHF. The CDR3 DNA reads TGTGCCAGCAGTGTTTTGGGGGGAAGAGGTAATTCACCCCTCCACTTT.